This TCR beta chain was observed in a study of CD8 T cells in ankylosing spondylitis. The germline V and J ends were trimmed by 0 bases and 6 bases, with 8 bases remaining between them. Per germline, CDR1 DFQATT and CDR2 SNEGSKA (reference sequence). The CDR3 is 13 residues long. Study outcomes and limitations: There was a TCR beta motif, made of several highly homologous variants, that appeared characteristic of ankylosing spondylitis blood. Disease-associated clones were reportedly significantly overrepresented in matched ankylosing spondylitis synovial fluid. Relatively scarce in peripheral blood, disease-linked clones were CD8+.

Making the TCR beta libraries involved quantitative 5'-RACE with molecular barcodes. Via MiXCR, TCRdb re-called the 5' RACE reads, giving one row per CDR3 protein. The repertoire holds hundreds of thousands of distinct CDR3 sequences, with 10% to 15% as singletons. Concerning this clonotype: Its antigen remains unknown.

This TCR came from a male donor with ankylosing spondylitis. The gene calls are TRBV20-1 and TRBJ2-2; D is uncertain. The sample taken for sequencing was blood, either unsorted or a sorted T cell fraction (not recorded which). CDR3 in DNA: TGCAGTGCTAGAGATAGACTCGCCGGGGAGCTGTTTTTT. Its protein is CSARDRLAGELFF.